A single sample is the source of the 10 T cell receptor beta chains below, sequenced in a study of blood T cell repertoires in COVID-19. Clones were sequenced by immunoSEQ multiplex PCR, and TCRdb holds only the in-frame ones, with some missing. Of some 83,000 clones in the sample, 85% to 90% were seen once. Sequenced input: peripheral blood. The receptors derive from a man older than 75 with active or convalescent COVID-19.

The genes are TRBV5-1 and TRBJ2-2, with 9 bases identical to TRBD1. The V segment lost 4 bases and the J segment 6 bases; nucleotides outside the gene matches: 7. CDR3 length: 15 residues. Germline lookup yields CDR1 SGHRS and CDR2 YFSETQ. The CDR3 here is CASSLGTGSAGELFF. The CDR3 DNA reads TGCGCCAGCAGCCTAGGGACAGGGTCGGCCGGGGAGCTGTTTTTT.

The chain has TRBV6-5 and TRBJ2-7; D may be TRBD2 (6 bases). CDR1 MNHEY and CDR2 SVGAGI come from the germline V gene. Trimming shortened V by 6 bases and J by 6 bases, and 21 bases separated the two germline ends. The CDR3 has 15 residues. The CDR3 here is CASRPHGTVPGEQYV. CDR3 in DNA: TGTGCCAGCAGGCCTCACGGGACTGTGCCGGGCGAGCAGTACGTC.

The CDR3 bases are TGTGCCAGCAGTTTATCTAGGGGCGACACTGAAGCTTTCTTT. Translating it yields CASSLSRGDTEAFF. The genes are TRBV27 and TRBJ1-1; the D gene is possibly TRBD1 (5 bases). The CDR3 covers 14 residues. The V gene's germline CDR1 is MNHEY and CDR2 SMNVEV (reference sequence). Trimming took 0 bases from V and 3 from J, leaving 8 bases between them.

The chain carries TRBV6-5 and TRBJ1-2, with a possible D match to TRBD1 (5 bases). CDR3 length: 13 residues. V was trimmed by 5 bases and J by 2 bases, leaving 9 bases between them. From germline, CDR1 is MNHEY and CDR2 SVGAGI. For the CDR3, the DNA is TGTGCCAGCAGTAGGGGTCAAAACTATGGCTACACCTTC. Its protein product is CASSRGQNYGYTF.

The rearrangement joins TRBV3-1 (or the pseudogene TRBV3-2) to TRBJ1-2; possible D gene TRBD1, 6 bases. This CDR3 comprises 14 residues. The germline gives CDR1 LGHDT, CDR2 YNNKEL (reference sequence). The V end lost 1 base, the J end lost 6 bases, and 12 bases lay between the germline ends. Here the CDR3 DNA reads TGTGCCAGCAGCCAAGCCGGTAGGGGGAATGGCTACACCTTC. It yields the protein CASSQAGRGNGYTF.

The chain is built from TRBV7-9 and TRBJ1-2; unclear D gene. CDR1 and CDR2 from the germline V gene are SEHNR and FQNEAQ (reference sequence). The germline V and J ends were trimmed by 5 bases and 7 bases, with 14 bases remaining between them. There are 13 residues in the CDR3. The CDR3 DNA follows: TGTGCCAGCAGCCCGATCCAAGCCGCTGGCTACACCTTC. It is translated as CASSPIQAAGYTF. The full variable domain, its missing parts supplied by reference TRBV7-9 and TRBJ1-2, is DTGVSQNPRHKITKRGQNVTFRCDPISEHNRLYWYRQTLGQGPEFLTYFQNEAQLEKSRLLSDRFSAERPKGSFSTLEIQRTEQGDSAMYLCASSPIQAAGYTFGSGTRLTVV.

This clone has only one observation. The gene calls are TRBV28 and TRBJ1-5, with a weak D call TRBD1 (5 bases). CDR3 length: 17 residues. The V end lost 2 bases, the J end lost 3 bases, and 17 bases lay between the germline ends. Germline CDR1 and CDR2: MDHEN and SYDVKM. The DNA for the CDR3 is TGTGCCAGCAGTTTAATCAGGGTCCTACAATACAATCAGCCCCAGCATTTT. It yields the protein CASSLIRVLQYNQPQHF. Complete variable domain (other parts from reference TRBV28 and TRBJ1-5): DVKVTQSSRYLVKRTGEKVFLECVQDMDHENMFWYRQDPGLGLRLIYFSYDVKMKEKGDIPEGYSVSREKKERFSLILESASTNQTSMYLCASSLIRVLQYNQPQHFGDGTRLSIL.

The chain combines TRBV18 with TRBJ2-7; TRBD2 matches 7 bases. Per the germline V gene, CDR1 is KGHSH and CDR2 is LQKENI. The CDR3 covers 15 residues. Germline trimming cut 3 bases from V and 1 base from J; bases unmatched to any gene: 6. In DNA, the CDR3 is TGTGCCAGCTCACCCAATGGGGGGGATTCCTACGAGCAGTACGTC. Amino acid sequence: CASSPNGGDSYEQYV.

The chain links TRBV11-2 to TRBJ2-5; the D is unclear. The germline V gene has CDR1 SGHAT and CDR2 FQNNGV. CDR3 length: 16 residues. V lost 1 base and J lost 0, with 12 bases in between. The CDR3 region is CASSLGLLTNQETQYF. In DNA, the CDR3 is TGTGCCAGCAGCTTAGGGCTTCTTACGAACCAAGAGACCCAGTACTTC.

The chain links TRBV18 to TRBJ2-5; D remains ambiguous. Germline values: CDR1 KGHSH, CDR2 LQKENI. Trimming removed 3 bases from V and 4 bases from J, with 9 bases in between. The CDR3 length is 13 residues. DNA of the CDR3: TGTGCCAGCTCACCGCCCCAGCGAGAGACCCAGTACTTC. Encoded protein: CASSPPQRETQYF.